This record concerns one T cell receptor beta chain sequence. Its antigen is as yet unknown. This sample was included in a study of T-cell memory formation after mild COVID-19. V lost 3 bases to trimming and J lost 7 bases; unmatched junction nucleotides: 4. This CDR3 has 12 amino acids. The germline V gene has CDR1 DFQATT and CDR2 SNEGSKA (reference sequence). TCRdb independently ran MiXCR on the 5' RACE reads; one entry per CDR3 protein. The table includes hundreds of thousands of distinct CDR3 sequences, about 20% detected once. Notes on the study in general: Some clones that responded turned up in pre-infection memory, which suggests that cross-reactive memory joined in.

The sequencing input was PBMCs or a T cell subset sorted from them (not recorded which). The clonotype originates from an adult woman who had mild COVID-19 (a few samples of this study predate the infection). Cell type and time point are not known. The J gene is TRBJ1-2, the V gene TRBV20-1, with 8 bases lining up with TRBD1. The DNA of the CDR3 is TGCAGTGCTAGGCCGACAGGGGTTGGCTACACCTTC. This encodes CSARPTGVGYTF.